This T cell receptor (beta chain) was recovered during a study of cytomegalovirus exposure and HLA in healthy donors. Study conclusions and caveats: The authors later found HLA-associated TCR beta chains more clonally expanded than equally common others. Beyond CMV serostatus, there was no information to go on about immune exposure.

Both 60 Vbeta primers and 13 Jbeta primers went into the PCR. Method: immunoSEQ multiplex PCR; TCRdb's copy keeps in-frame clones and lacks some. The sample lists 100,000 or so clones, about 70% occurring once. This CDR3 spans 16 amino acids. Per germline, CDR1 MGHRA and CDR2 YSYEKL. J gave up 9 bases and V 0 bases, and 8 bases lay outside the gene matches. This clone was observed many times. Its antigen is as yet unknown. The clonotype originates from a woman aged 18-29 years in good health and CMV-seropositive. V and J are TRBV4-1 and TRBJ2-1, with 10 positions matching TRBD2. The specimen was PBMCs. DNA of the CDR3: TGCGCCAGCAGCCAAGATGCGACTAGCGGGTTCGGTGAGCAGTTCTTC. It specifies CASSQDATSGFGEQFF.